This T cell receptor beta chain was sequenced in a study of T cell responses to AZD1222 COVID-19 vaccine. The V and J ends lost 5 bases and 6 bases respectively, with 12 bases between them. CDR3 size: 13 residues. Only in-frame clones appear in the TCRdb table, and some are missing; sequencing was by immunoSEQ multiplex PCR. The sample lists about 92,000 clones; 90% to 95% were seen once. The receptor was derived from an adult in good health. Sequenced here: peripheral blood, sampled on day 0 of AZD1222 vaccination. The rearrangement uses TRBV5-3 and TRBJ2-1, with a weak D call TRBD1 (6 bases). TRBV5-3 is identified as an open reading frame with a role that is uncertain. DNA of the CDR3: TGTGCCAGAAGATGGTGGGGGCTCAATGAGCAGTTCTTC. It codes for CARRWWGLNEQFF.